This entry lists 8 T cell receptor beta chains sequenced from one sample in a study of OX40 agonist ivuxolimab in advanced cancers. The assay was immunoSEQ multiplex PCR, and TCRdb's table has in-frame clones only and misses some. Of around 20,000 clones in the sample, 83% are singletons; the top ten hold roughly 8.6%. This sample comprised CD4+ or CD8+ T cells sorted from blood, obtained in a trial of the OX40 agonist ivuxolimab. Receptors were obtained from an adult with an advanced solid tumor such as melanoma, head and neck, liver or kidney cancer.

The rearrangement joins TRBV28 to TRBJ2-1; TRBD2 aligns across 10 bases. Per the germline V gene, CDR1 is MDHEN and CDR2 is SYDVKM. CDR3 size: 16 residues. V lost 5 bases to trimming and J lost 5 bases; unmatched junction nucleotides: 9. CDR3 protein: CASSPAGTSANNEQFF. The CDR3 DNA reads as TGTGCCAGCAGTCCGGCCGGGACTAGCGCTAACAATGAGCAGTTCTTC. Using reference TRBV28 and TRBJ2-1 for the parts outside the CDR3, the full variable domain is DVKVTQSSRYLVKRTGEKVFLECVQDMDHENMFWYRQDPGLGLRLIYFSYDVKMKEKGDIPEGYSVSREKKERFSLILESASTNQTSMYLCASSPAGTSANNEQFFGPGTRLTVL.

The V call is TRBV10-3, the J call TRBJ2-1; perhaps TRBD2 as D (6 bases). This CDR3 contains 16 residues. Between the trimmed V and J ends, which lost 0 bases and 0 bases, there was a span of 9 bases. Germline CDR1 and CDR2: ENHRY and SYGVKD. CDR3 nucleotide sequence: TGTGCCATCAGTGAGTCTATGGGGGGCTCCTACAATGAGCAGTTCTTC. This encodes CAISESMGGSYNEQFF.

This clone turned up a few times. The chain joins TRBV6-5 to TRBJ1-1; weak D call: TRBD1 (5 bases). V lost 7 bases, J lost 0 bases, and 9 bases lay in between. This CDR3 contains 13 residues. Germline V gives CDR1 MNHEY, CDR2 SVGAGI. The CDR3 DNA follows: TGTGCCAGCAAGACAGACGTGAACACTGAAGCTTTCTTT. It encodes CASKTDVNTEAFF.

The chain has TRBV13 and TRBJ2-3; possibly TRBD2 for D (5 bases). CDR3 length: 15 amino acids. Trimming removed 1 base from V and 2 bases from J, with 10 bases in between. The germline CDR1 and CDR2 sequences are PRHDT and FYEKMQ (reference sequence). This CDR3 is CASSLAGENTDTQYF. The DNA of the CDR3 is TGTGCCAGCAGCTTAGCCGGGGAAAACACAGATACGCAGTATTTT.

This chain uses TRBV2 with TRBJ2-3; D may be TRBD2 (6 bases). The V gene lost 0 bases and the J gene lost 6 bases, with 13 bases spanning the gap. Germline V CDR1 and CDR2: SNHLY, FYNNEI. This CDR3 region has 15 residues. The CDR3 bases are TGTGCCAGCAGTGAAGCGGGGGAGGTTTGGGATACGCAGTATTTT. This translates into CASSEAGEVWDTQYF.

J is TRBJ1-3 and V is TRBV9, with D unclear. Trimming took 1 base from V and 2 from J, leaving 10 bases between them. The germline gives CDR1 SGDLS, CDR2 YYNGEE. The CDR3 is 15 amino acids. CDR3 in amino acids: CASSVLSPPGNTIYF. CDR3 bases: TGTGCCAGCAGCGTATTGTCGCCGCCTGGAAACACCATATATTTT.

The rearrangement uses TRBV4-1 and TRBJ2-7; the D gene could be TRBD1 or TRBD2 (5 bases each). Germline V CDR1 and CDR2: MGHRA, YSYEKL. This CDR3 region has 15 residues. Trimming took off 1 base at V and 2 bases at J, with 12 bases between the two ends. DNA of the CDR3: TGCGCCAGCAGCCAAGGTGGGACGGTAGCCTACGAGCAGTACTTC. This encodes CASSQGGTVAYEQYF.

The chain carries TRBV7-2 and TRBJ2-7, with 10 bases identical to TRBD2. CDR3 length equals 16 residues. After removal of 5 bases from V and 4 bases from J, the junction contained 11 bases not matched to a gene. Germline V lookup: CDR1 SGHTA, CDR2 FQGNSA. CDR3 coding DNA: TGTGCCAGCAGCCCCAGAGGGGCTAGCGGGGGTTACGAGCAGTACTTC. Amino acids: CASSPRGASGGYEQYF.